These T cell receptor beta chains were read from a single sample in a study of beta chain features in type 1 diabetes. Clones were sequenced by immunoSEQ multiplex PCR, and TCRdb holds only the in-frame ones, with some missing. The sample includes under 800,000 clones, roughly 15% of them seen just once. Sequenced sample: naive CD4+ T cells from blood. The receptors were sampled from a man aged 18 to 30 in good health. CDR3s include the opening cysteine and the closing phenylalanine or tryptophan.

j_call: TRBJ1-1; v_call: TRBV7-2; cdr3_length: 15; cdr3_aa: CASSSGTGRNTEAFF
j_call: TRBJ2-2; v_call: TRBV27; cdr3_length: 15; cdr3_aa: CASSFLRLAVGELFF
j_call: TRBJ2-7; v_call: TRBV28; cdr3_length: 15; cdr3_aa: CASSITHRGPYEQYF
j_call: TRBJ1-4; v_call: TRBV7-2; cdr3_length: 14; cdr3_aa: CASSLGLVNEKLFF
j_call: TRBJ2-1; v_call: TRBV9; cdr3_length: 16; cdr3_aa: CASSAHGTSVGNEQFF
j_call: TRBJ1-1; v_call: TRBV7-9; cdr3_length: 14; cdr3_aa: CASSLGQMNTEAFF
j_call: TRBJ1-2; v_call: TRBV7-2; cdr3_length: 15; cdr3_aa: CASMGGLIFTYGYTF
j_call: TRBJ1-2; v_call: TRBV7-9; cdr3_length: 12; cdr3_aa: CASSSNERGYTF
j_call: TRBJ2-7; v_call: TRBV5-4; cdr3_length: 15; cdr3_aa: CASSSGQGRTYEQYF
j_call: TRBJ1-2; v_call: TRBV12-5; cdr3_length: 13; cdr3_aa: CASALTGYYGYTF
j_call: TRBJ1-5; v_call: TRBV7-9; cdr3_length: 12; cdr3_aa: CASSPRTGDLHF
j_call: TRBJ2-3; v_call: TRBV7-2; cdr3_length: 18; cdr3_aa: CASSPPGLAGAPGSTQYF
j_call: TRBJ1-1; v_call: TRBV6-5; cdr3_length: 14; cdr3_aa: CASSYVDSNTEAFF
j_call: TRBJ2-7; v_call: TRBV5-1; cdr3_length: 13; cdr3_aa: CASSLGSTYEQYF
j_call: TRBJ1-2; v_call: TRBV6-1; cdr3_length: 15; cdr3_aa: CASSEGSGTAVKGTF
j_call: TRBJ1-5; v_call: TRBV2; cdr3_length: 14; cdr3_aa: CASSEAGAGGPQHF